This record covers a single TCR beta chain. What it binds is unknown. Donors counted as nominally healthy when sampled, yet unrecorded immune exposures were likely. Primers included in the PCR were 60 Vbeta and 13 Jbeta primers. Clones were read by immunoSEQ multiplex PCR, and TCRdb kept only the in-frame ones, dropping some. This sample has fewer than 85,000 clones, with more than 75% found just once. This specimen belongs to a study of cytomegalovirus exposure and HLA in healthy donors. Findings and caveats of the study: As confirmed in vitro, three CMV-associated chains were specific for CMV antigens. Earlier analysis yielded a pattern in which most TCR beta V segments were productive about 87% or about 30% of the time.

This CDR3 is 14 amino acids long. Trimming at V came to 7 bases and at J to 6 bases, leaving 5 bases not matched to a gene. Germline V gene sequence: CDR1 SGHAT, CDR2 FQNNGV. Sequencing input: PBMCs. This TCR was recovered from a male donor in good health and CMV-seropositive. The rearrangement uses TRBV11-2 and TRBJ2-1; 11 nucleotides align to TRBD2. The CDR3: CASKTSGEVNEQFF. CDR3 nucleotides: TGTGCCAGCAAGACTAGCGGGGAAGTCAATGAGCAGTTCTTC. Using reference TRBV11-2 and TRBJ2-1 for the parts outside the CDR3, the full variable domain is EAGVAQSPRYKIIEKRQSVAFWCNPISGHATLYWYQQILGQGPKLLIQFQNNGVVDDSQLPKDRFSAERLKGVDSTLKIQPAKLEDSAVYLCASKTSGEVNEQFFGPGTRLTVL.